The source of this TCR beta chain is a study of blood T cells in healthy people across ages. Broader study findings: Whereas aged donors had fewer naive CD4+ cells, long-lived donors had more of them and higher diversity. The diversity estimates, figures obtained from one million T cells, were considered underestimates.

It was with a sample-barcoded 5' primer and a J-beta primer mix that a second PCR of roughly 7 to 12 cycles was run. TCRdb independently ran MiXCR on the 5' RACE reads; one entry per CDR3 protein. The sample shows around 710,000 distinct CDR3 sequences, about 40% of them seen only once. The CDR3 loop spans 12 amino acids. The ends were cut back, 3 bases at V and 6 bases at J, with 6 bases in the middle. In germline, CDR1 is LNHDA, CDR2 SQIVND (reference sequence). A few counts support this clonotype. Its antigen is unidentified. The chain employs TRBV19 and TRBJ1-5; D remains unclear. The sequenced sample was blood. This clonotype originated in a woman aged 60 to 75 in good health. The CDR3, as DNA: TGTGCCAGTAGTATTGAGGGTCAGCCCCAGCATTTT. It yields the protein CASSIEGQPQHF.